This TCR beta chain was observed in a study of blood T cell repertoires in COVID-19. Background on the study: Sources were T cells, B-cell-depleted T cells, or PBMCs; the material itself was cDNA or gDNA.

This CDR3 has 19 residues. The germline gives CDR1 MGHRA, CDR2 YSYEKL. V trimming: 0 bases; J trimming: 0 bases; junction bases outside the gene matches: 8. This table comes from immunoSEQ multiplex PCR, and its TCRdb copy is limited to in-frame clones, with some not included. The table lists 260,000 or so clones, 80% to 90% of them singletons. The chain recombines TRBV4-1 with TRBJ1-4; 9 bases align to TRBD1. Source material: PBMCs or T cells enriched from blood (not recorded which). The TCR was taken from a woman in her 40s who had been exposed to COVID-19. CDR3: CASSQEGQGPQATNEKLFF. For the CDR3, the DNA is TGCGCCAGCAGCCAAGAGGGACAGGGTCCCCAAGCAACTAATGAAAAACTGTTTTTT.